The 14 T cell receptor beta chains presented below share a single source sample, sequenced in a study of tumor-infiltrating lymphocytes in localized non-small cell lung cancer. TCRdb's table, derived via immunoSEQ multiplex PCR, lists solely in-frame clones and lacks some. Found here are some 13,000 clones, around 74% of them singletons; the top ten hold 13% to 15%. The sample taken for sequencing was uninvolved lung tissue not adjacent to the tumor. The receptors here all came from a human donor with non-small cell lung cancer.

This clone was counted only a few times. The chain joins TRBV7-2 to TRBJ1-1; D is unclear. This CDR3 spans 14 amino acids. Germline loops: CDR1 SGHTA, CDR2 FQGNSA. V was pared by 4 bases and J by 5 bases, with 14 bases between. The CDR3 loop reads CASSSPLGSTEAFF. The CDR3 coding sequence is TGTGCCAGCAGCTCGCCCCTGGGGTCTACTGAAGCTTTCTTT.

The chain links TRBV9 to TRBJ1-1, with D uncertain. The CDR3 consists of 14 residues. Germline loops: CDR1 SGDLS, CDR2 YYNGEE. V was trimmed by 4 bases and J by 7 bases, leaving 17 bases between them. The CDR3 DNA reads as TGTGCCAGCAGCCCTAATGCTCCGGGGAGTGAAGCTTTCTTT. Translation gives CASSPNAPGSEAFF.

The chain joins TRBV21-1 to TRBJ1-5; the listed D gene, TRBD1, was not tested against the DNA. TRBV21-1 is a listed pseudogene. The CDR3 has 16 residues. DNA of the CDR3: TGTGCCAGCAGCACCGGGACAGGCAATAGCAATCAGCCCCAGCATTTT. Amino acid sequence: CASSTGTGNSNQPQHF.

In this sample, this clone turned up once. V and J are TRBV29-1 and TRBJ2-1, with D perhaps matching TRBD1 (6 bases). This CDR3 region has 12 residues. Looked up from germline, CDR1 is SQVTM and CDR2 is ANQGSEA. V lost 3 bases to trimming and J lost 5 bases, with 8 bases between them. The CDR3, as DNA: TGCAGCGTTGATAGGACAGACAATGAGCAGTTCTTC. Protein sequence: CSVDRTDNEQFF.

The V gene is TRBV11-3, the J gene TRBJ2-5; no clear D. The length of the CDR3 is 11 residues. Deletions cut 7 bases from V and 5 bases from J, with 8 bases between. CDR1 and CDR2 (germline): SGHNT, YENEEA. The DNA of the CDR3 is TGTGCCAGCACCTCTAAGGAGACCCAGTACTTC. It yields the protein CASTSKETQYF.

The CDR3 DNA sequence: TGTGCCAGCAGCTTAGTGGTCAATAGCAATCAGCCCCAGCATTTT. Translated, it gives CASSLVVNSNQPQHF. The chain carries TRBV7-2 and TRBJ1-5, with D unresolved. The CDR3 contains 15 residues. In germline, CDR1 is SGHTA, CDR2 FQGNSA. The V gene lost 1 base and the J gene lost 0 bases, with 7 bases spanning the gap.

The chain has TRBV30 and TRBJ2-1, with TRBD2 identical over 11 bases. CDR1 is GTSNPN and CDR2 is SVGIG in the germline V gene (reference sequence). This CDR3 contains 13 residues. V shed 4 bases and J 10 bases; nucleotides not matched to a gene: 6. CDR3 sequence (DNA): TGTGCCTGGAATAGCGGGGGGGGAGGGGAGCAGTTCTTC. This gives the protein CAWNSGGGGEQFF.

This sequence joins TRBV15 and TRBJ2-7; D may be TRBD1 (5 bases). The CDR3 loop spans 15 amino acids. Germline assignment: CDR1 LNHNV and CDR2 YYDKDF (reference sequence). The ends were cut back, 0 bases at V and 6 bases at J, with 15 bases in the middle. CDR3 DNA sequence: TGTGCCACCAGCAGAGATTATGCAGGGCCTCTCGAGCAGTACTTC. This codes for CATSRDYAGPLEQYF.

This rearrangement joins TRBV6-5 to TRBJ1-2; D is possibly TRBD1 (6 bases). This CDR3 region has 14 residues. Germline CDR1 is MNHEY and CDR2 is SVGAGI. Trimming pared 2 bases from V and 8 bases from J, leaving 15 bases between. The CDR3: CASSYARQAGGYTF. The CDR3, as DNA: TGTGCCAGCAGTTACGCCCGACAGGCAGGGGGCTACACCTTC.

This chain links TRBV5-6 with TRBJ2-2; D is unresolved. Trimming pared 0 bases from V and 1 base from J, leaving 4 bases between. In germline, CDR1 is SGHDT, CDR2 YYEEEE. CDR3 size: 14 residues. The CDR3 sequence: CASSLVLNTGELFF. DNA of the CDR3: TGTGCCAGCAGCTTGGTGTTGAACACCGGGGAGCTGTTTTTT. The entire variable domain, with the rest obtained from reference TRBV5-6 and TRBJ2-2, is as follows: DAGVTQSPTHLIKTRGQQVTLRCSPKSGHDTVSWYQQALGQGPQFIFQYYEEEERQRGNFPDRFSGHQFPNYSSELNVNALLLGDSALYLCASSLVLNTGELFFGEGSRLTVL.

J is TRBJ2-7 and V is TRBV11-2; TRBD1 matches at 12 bases. The ends lost 5 bases at V and 6 bases at J; junction bases unmatched: 11. The CDR3 has 16 amino acids. CDR1 is SGHAT, CDR2 FQNNGV, per germline. The CDR3 sequence is CASSPSPGQGAPEQYF. The CDR3 DNA is TGTGCCAGCAGCCCATCACCGGGACAGGGGGCACCCGAGCAGTACTTC.

This clone was picked up one time. The chain uses TRBV10-2 and TRBJ2-4; 8 bases fit TRBD1. CDR3 length equals 12 residues. Losses at the gene ends were 3 bases for V and 16 bases for J; bases not matched to a gene: 8. Per the germline V gene, CDR1 is WSHSY and CDR2 is SAAADI. The CDR3 region has the DNA TGCGCCAGCAGTGAACCGACAGGGGAACTATACTTC. Its protein product is CASSEPTGELYF.

The rearrangement uses TRBV6-6 and TRBJ1-2, with D perhaps TRBD1 (5 bases). This CDR3 region has 13 residues. The V gene's germline CDR1 is MNHNY and CDR2 SVGAGI (reference sequence). The V end was cut by 10 bases, the J end by 2 bases, with 14 bases between. CDR3 region: CAMHRDGNYGYTF. CDR3 DNA sequence: TGTGCCATGCACCGGGACGGCAACTATGGCTACACCTTC.

This chain links TRBV9 with TRBJ1-1; 9 nucleotides align to TRBD1. Germline CDR1 reads SGDLS; CDR2 reads YYNGEE. This CDR3 spans 15 amino acids. V was clipped by 4 bases and J by 5 bases; unmatched bases: 9. CDR3 sequence: CASSSRGTGRTEAFF. CDR3 coding DNA: TGTGCCAGCAGCTCCCGTGGGACAGGGAGAACTGAAGCTTTCTTT.